A single sample gave rise to the 28 T cell receptor beta chains below, sequenced in a study of T cell responses to AZD1222 COVID-19 vaccine. Sequencing was performed with immunoSEQ multiplex PCR; in TCRdb, only in-frame clones are kept and a portion is missing. The sample holds roughly 130,000 clones, 88% seen once. The source was peripheral blood, collected on day 0 of AZD1222 vaccination. The source of these receptors is an adult in good health.

The J gene is TRBJ1-5, the V gene TRBV5-1; TRBD1 is a possible D gene (6 bases). The CDR3 is 15 residues long. Germline V gives CDR1 SGHRS, CDR2 YFSETQ. V shed 0 bases and J shed 2 bases, with 9 bases lying between them. CDR3 loop: CASSLVSGGNQPQHF. In nucleotides, the CDR3 is TGCGCCAGCAGCTTGGTGTCAGGGGGCAATCAGCCCCAGCATTTT.

The chain has TRBV28 and TRBJ2-7; D uncertain. V lost 3 bases and J 0 bases, leaving 9 bases between the germline ends. This CDR3 is 14 amino acids long. Germline-derived CDR1 and CDR2 are MDHEN and SYDVKM. As DNA, the CDR3 is TGTGCCAGCAGTTTCGTGCCAGGCTCCTACGAGCAGTACTTC. Protein sequence: CASSFVPGSYEQYF.

This clone was observed a few times. This chain joins TRBV5-4 and TRBJ1-2, with D tentatively TRBD1 (6 bases). The CDR3 loop spans 16 amino acids. Per the germline V gene, CDR1 is SGHNT and CDR2 is YYREEE (reference sequence). V was cut by 6 bases and J by 2 bases, with 20 bases left in between. The CDR3 nucleotides read TGTGCCAGCACCCAAGGGGGGGCGCTTACCAACTATGGCTACACCTTC. The encoded protein is CASTQGGALTNYGYTF.

The chain recombines TRBV6-5 with TRBJ2-5; 15 nucleotides align to TRBD2. The CDR3 is made up of 16 amino acids. Germline CDR1 is MNHEY and CDR2 is SVGAGI. The ends lost 4 bases at V and 5 bases at J; junction bases unmatched: 5. In DNA, the CDR3 is TGTGCCAGCAGTTCTTGGACTAGCGGGAGGGGGGAGACCCAGTACTTC. The encoded protein is CASSSWTSGRGETQYF.

The chain links TRBV5-4 to TRBJ2-3; a possible D gene is TRBD1 (6 bases). This CDR3 is built from 15 residues. CDR1 is SGHNT, CDR2 YYREEE, per germline (reference sequence). The germline V and J ends were trimmed by 4 bases and 2 bases, with 14 bases remaining between them. The CDR3 spells CASSRSGALTDTQYF. CDR3 bases: TGTGCCAGCAGCAGATCAGGGGCTCTCACAGATACGCAGTATTTT.

The rearrangement uses TRBV18 and TRBJ2-1; D gene unclear. CDR1 KGHSH and CDR2 LQKENI come from the germline V gene. The V and J ends lost 2 bases and 3 bases respectively, with 5 bases between them. CDR3 length: 13 residues. This CDR3 is CASSPAVYNEQFF. DNA of the CDR3: TGTGCCAGCTCACCAGCTGTCTACAATGAGCAGTTCTTC.

The chain uses TRBV7-2 and TRBJ1-6, with D hard to call. CDR3 length: 17 residues. Trimming pared 6 bases from V and 6 bases from J, leaving 21 bases between. Germline V lookup: CDR1 SGHTA, CDR2 FQGNSA. CDR3: CASSRMGGKSFNSPLHF. As DNA, the CDR3 is TGTGCCAGCAGTCGAATGGGCGGAAAGTCTTTTAATTCACCCCTCCACTTT.

The V and J genes are TRBV4-3 and TRBJ2-2; D not resolved. The CDR3 is 13 amino acids. V was trimmed by 4 bases and J by 6 bases, leaving 9 bases between them. Germline V gene lookup returns CDR1 LGHNA and CDR2 YSLEER. The DNA of the CDR3 is TGCGCCAGCAGCCTCGTTTCCTCCGGGGAGCTGTTTTTT. It yields the protein CASSLVSSGELFF.

This chain links TRBV19 with TRBJ2-2; 9 bases line up with TRBD1. CDR3 size: 16 residues. The germline V gene has CDR1 LNHDA and CDR2 SQIVND (reference sequence). V dropped 3 bases and J dropped 1; count of bases not matched to a gene: 3. The CDR3 region is CASSIGTGRNTGELFF. The DNA of the CDR3 is TGTGCCAGTAGTATTGGGACAGGGAGGAACACCGGGGAGCTGTTTTTT.

This chain joins TRBV6-5 and TRBJ1-4; TRBD1 is a possible D gene (6 bases). This CDR3 region has 15 residues. V lost 2 bases to trimming and J lost 6 bases, with 13 bases between them. In germline, CDR1 is MNHEY, CDR2 SVGAGI. CDR3 nucleotide sequence: TGTGCCAGCAGTTACGGAGGGACAAATCATGAAAAACTGTTTTTT. Amino acids: CASSYGGTNHEKLFF.

V gene TRBV5-6 combines with J gene TRBJ1-5; D remains unclear. The V end lost 0 bases, the J end lost 0 bases, and 7 bases lay between the germline ends. Germline values: CDR1 SGHDT, CDR2 YYEEEE. The length of the CDR3 is 15 residues. This CDR3 is CASSLAGDSNQPQHF. CDR3 nucleotides: TGTGCCAGCAGCTTGGCAGGAGATAGCAATCAGCCCCAGCATTTT.

The J gene is TRBJ2-2, the V gene TRBV4-3, with D possibly matching TRBD1 (5 bases). V lost 2 bases, J lost 8 bases, and 9 bases lay in between. The germline gives CDR1 LGHNA, CDR2 YSLEER. There are 13 residues in the CDR3. The CDR3 loop reads CASSQQGSGELFF. CDR3 DNA sequence: TGCGCCAGCAGCCAACAGGGTAGTGGGGAGCTGTTTTTT.

The CDR3 here is CASSEAPRSNQPQHF. The CDR3 DNA follows: TGTGCCAGCAGTGAAGCCCCGCGCAGCAATCAGCCCCAGCATTTT. The chain combines TRBV6-1 with TRBJ1-5; D is unresolved. CDR3 size: 15 residues. Germline V gives CDR1 MNHNS, CDR2 SASEGT. V shed 0 bases and J shed 1 base, with 7 bases lying between them.

This rearrangement joins TRBV19 to TRBJ1-6; 9 nucleotides match TRBD1. CDR3 size: 15 residues. Trimming removed 3 bases from V and 10 bases from J; junction bases left unmatched: 7. Germline V gives CDR1 LNHDA, CDR2 SQIVND (reference sequence). CDR3 sequence (DNA): TGTGCCAGTAGTATTTACAGGGGGCAGGAATCACCCCTCCACTTT. This translates into CASSIYRGQESPLHF.

This clone was seen just once. This chain uses TRBV19 with TRBJ2-7; 7 bases match TRBD2. This CDR3 has 14 amino acids. V was pared by 6 bases and J by 7 bases, with 12 bases of the junction left unmatched. Looked up from germline, CDR1 is LNHDA and CDR2 is SQIVND (reference sequence). CDR3 sequence: CASRGEAGVGEQYF. CDR3 bases: TGTGCCAGTAGAGGGGAGGCGGGGGTAGGAGAGCAGTACTTC.

Here the CDR3 DNA reads TGCGCCAGCAGCCAAATCTTGCTAGCGGGACGAGGGAATGAGCAGTTCTTC. Translation: CASSQILLAGRGNEQFF. The chain employs TRBV4-3 and TRBJ2-1, with 9 positions matching TRBD2. The CDR3 covers 17 residues. J gave up 7 bases and V 2 bases, and 12 bases lay outside the gene matches. Germline loops: CDR1 LGHNA, CDR2 YSLEER.

This chain's CDR3 is CAWSVGSRAGGELFF. The CDR3 bases are TGTGCCTGGAGTGTAGGTTCCAGGGCTGGCGGGGAGCTGTTTTTT. The chain couples TRBV30 to TRBJ2-2; perhaps TRBD1 as D (5 bases). Trimming removed 0 bases at V and 7 bases at J, with 15 bases between. The CDR3 runs 15 residues. Germline CDR1 reads GTSNPN; CDR2 reads SVGIG (reference sequence).

The V gene is TRBV18, the J gene TRBJ1-5; 12 bases map to TRBD1. The junction had 4 bases not matched to a gene; V was cut back by 0 bases and J by 7 bases. Germline values: CDR1 KGHSH, CDR2 LQKENI. This CDR3 comprises 16 residues. The CDR3 region is CASSPPGDRGRQPQHF. The CDR3 nucleotides are TGTGCCAGCTCACCACCTGGGGACAGGGGGCGGCAGCCCCAGCATTTT.

The rearrangement uses TRBV19 and TRBJ1-6; tentatively, D is TRBD1 (5 bases). Germline CDR1 and CDR2: LNHDA and SQIVND (reference sequence). The CDR3 is 14 residues long. Trimming pared 3 bases from V and 9 bases from J, leaving 12 bases between. Here the CDR3 DNA reads TGTGCCAGTAGTATTATGGGGCAAGGTTCACCCCTCCACTTT. This encodes CASSIMGQGSPLHF.

This sequence joins TRBV3-1 (or the pseudogene TRBV3-2) and TRBJ2-1, with no clear D. Germline V gene data show CDR1 as LGHDT and CDR2 as YNNKEL (reference sequence). The CDR3 spans 14 residues. V lost 0 bases and J 4 bases, leaving 7 bases between the germline ends. CDR3 in amino acids: CASSQDVYYNEQFF. The CDR3 DNA is TGTGCCAGCAGCCAAGACGTATATTACAATGAGCAGTTCTTC.

A single count supports this clone. The chain couples TRBV2 to TRBJ1-4; D unresolved. Germline loops: CDR1 SNHLY, CDR2 FYNNEI. V was trimmed by 5 bases and J by 3 bases, leaving 7 bases between them. The CDR3 totals 13 residues. The CDR3 sequence: CASSQRANEKLFF. The DNA for the CDR3 is TGTGCCAGCAGTCAGAGAGCTAATGAAAAACTGTTTTTT.

The rearrangement uses TRBV5-1 and TRBJ2-5, with 7 bases lining up with TRBD1. Trimming took 4 bases from V and 4 from J; bases not matched to a gene: 7. The CDR3 extends over 14 amino acids. Looked up from germline, CDR1 is SGHRS and CDR2 is YFSETQ. The CDR3 sequence: CASSVTGNGETQYF. CDR3 DNA sequence: TGCGCCAGCAGCGTGACAGGGAACGGAGAGACCCAGTACTTC.

The J gene is TRBJ1-5, the V gene TRBV6-1; D unresolved. The CDR3 is 14 amino acids. V was clipped by 0 bases and J by 7 bases, with 10 bases between them. In germline, CDR1 is MNHNS, CDR2 SASEGT. The CDR3 reads CASSEAGITQPQHF. CDR3 nucleotide sequence: TGTGCCAGCAGTGAAGCGGGCATCACACAGCCCCAGCATTTT.

The gene calls are TRBV18 and TRBJ2-6, with D hard to call. From germline, CDR1 is KGHSH and CDR2 LQKENI. The germline V and J ends were trimmed by 1 base and 1 base, with 5 bases remaining between them. The CDR3 sequence is 15 residues long. The DNA of the CDR3 is TGTGCCAGCTCACCACAGTTGTCTGGGGCCAACGTCCTGACTTTC. Encoded protein: CASSPQLSGANVLTF.

This chain uses TRBV7-3 with TRBJ1-1; no clear D gene. The V end was cut by 2 bases, the J end by 4 bases, with 8 bases between. The germline CDR1 and CDR2 sequences are SGHTA and FQGTGA. The CDR3 covers 13 residues. DNA of the CDR3: TGTGCCAGCAGCTTACAAGCGGGCACTGAAGCTTTCTTT. Translated: CASSLQAGTEAFF.

The chain is built from TRBV3-1 (or the pseudogene TRBV3-2) and TRBJ2-5; 12 nucleotides agree with TRBD2. Germline CDR1 is LGHDT and CDR2 is YNNKEL (reference sequence). The V segment lost 0 bases and the J segment 5 bases; nucleotides outside the gene matches: 10. CDR3 length: 18 amino acids. This CDR3 reads CASSQDRLAGGLWETQYF. Written as DNA, the CDR3 is TGTGCCAGCAGCCAAGATAGGCTAGCGGGAGGGTTGTGGGAGACCCAGTACTTC.

This rearrangement joins TRBV7-2 to TRBJ2-7, with D possibly TRBD2 on 6 matching bases. The CDR3 is 16 residues long. The germline CDR1 and CDR2 sequences are SGHTA and FQGNSA. The V and J ends lost 5 bases and 1 base respectively, with 18 bases between them. The CDR3 DNA reads as TGTGCCAGCAGCCCGACCCTGACTAGTAGGTCCTACGAGCAGTACTTC. Translating gives CASSPTLTSRSYEQYF.

The gene calls are TRBV19 and TRBJ2-5, with 10 bases that match TRBD1. The CDR3 is made up of 16 amino acids. Germline V lookup: CDR1 LNHDA, CDR2 SQIVND (reference sequence). V shed 5 bases, J shed 2 bases, and the junction held 8 bases outside the gene matches. The CDR3 here is CASSATGGVGQETQYF. As DNA, the CDR3 is TGTGCCAGTAGTGCGACAGGGGGCGTAGGACAAGAGACCCAGTACTTC.